These 16 T cell receptor beta chains were all obtained from the same sample, sequenced in a study of shared clonotypes between healthy human individuals. Clones were read by immunoSEQ multiplex PCR, and TCRdb kept only the in-frame ones, dropping some. The repertoire holds 2 million to 3 million clones, with 80% to 95% as singletons. Sequenced sample: naive CD4+ T cells from PBMCs. Subset defined: CD45RA+ positively selected. The receptors were gathered from a man aged 18 to 29 in good health. Some clones in this sample may be carry-over from other donors' samples.

The CDR3 DNA is TGTGCCAGCAGTCGGGGGGCCAACGAGCAGTACTTC. It encodes CASSRGANEQYF. The chain joins TRBV28 to TRBJ2-7; perhaps TRBD2 as D (7 bases). The ends were cut back, 5 bases at V and 5 bases at J, with 10 bases in the middle. The CDR3 runs 12 residues. The germline CDR1 and CDR2 sequences are MDHEN and SYDVKM. Together with reference TRBV28 and TRBJ2-7, the CDR3 gives the full variable domain: DVKVTQSSRYLVKRTGEKVFLECVQDMDHENMFWYRQDPGLGLRLIYFSYDVKMKEKGDIPEGYSVSREKKERFSLILESASTNQTSMYLCASSRGANEQYFGPGTRLTVT.

The chain links TRBV5-6 to TRBJ1-5, with 9 bases fitting TRBD1. The CDR3 runs to 14 residues. V was clipped by 3 bases and J by 6 bases; unmatched bases: 4. Looked up from germline, CDR1 is SGHDT and CDR2 is YYEEEE. In nucleotides, the CDR3 is TGTGCCAGCAGCTCCGACAGGGGGGGTCAGCCCCAGCATTTT. Amino acids: CASSSDRGGQPQHF.

The J gene is TRBJ2-3, the V gene TRBV5-1; D is possibly TRBD2 (6 bases). The CDR3 contains 15 residues. Trimming removed 1 base at V and 4 bases at J, with 13 bases between. Germline V gives CDR1 SGHRS, CDR2 YFSETQ. DNA for the CDR3: TGCGCCAGCAGCTTGCAGGGACTGGGTGCAGATACGCAGTATTTT. Encoded protein: CASSLQGLGADTQYF. Looking up the rest from reference TRBV5-1 and TRBJ2-3 gives the full variable domain: KAGVTQTPRYLIKTRGQQVTLSCSPISGHRSVSWYQQTPGQGLQFLFEYFSETQRNKGNFPGRFSGRQFSNSRSEMNVSTLELGDSALYLCASSLQGLGADTQYFGPGTRLTVL.

The chain is built from TRBV6-4 and TRBJ2-1, with D maybe TRBD2 (5 bases). Germline lookup yields CDR1 MRHNA and CDR2 SNTAGT. The CDR3 has 15 amino acids. The V end lost 3 bases, the J end lost 1 base, and 10 bases lay between the germline ends. This CDR3 is CASSELSGSYNEQFF. CDR3 nucleotides: TGTGCCAGCAGTGAGTTAAGCGGATCCTACAATGAGCAGTTCTTC.

The chain carries TRBV6-5 and TRBJ1-4; 8 nucleotides match TRBD1. CDR1 MNHEY and CDR2 SVGAGI come from the germline V gene. The CDR3 runs 15 residues. V gave up 0 bases and J gave up 6 bases; unmatched junction bases: 3. The DNA of the CDR3 is TGTGCCAGCAGTTACTCGACAGGGGTAGATGAAAAACTGTTTTTT. Translation gives CASSYSTGVDEKLFF.

The chain recombines TRBV6-1 with TRBJ2-5; D unclear. Trimming removed 6 bases from V and 7 bases from J, with 9 bases in between. Germline V gives CDR1 MNHNS, CDR2 SASEGT. There are 11 residues in the CDR3. This chain's CDR3 is CASRAPGTQYF. The CDR3 DNA reads as TGTGCCAGCAGGGCCCCAGGGACCCAGTACTTC.

The J gene is TRBJ1-3, the V gene TRBV30; D is uncertain. V was clipped by 2 bases and J by 0 bases, with 11 bases between them. Germline CDR1 and CDR2: GTSNPN and SVGIG (reference sequence). This CDR3 contains 15 residues. This CDR3 is CAWSRAGSSGNTIYF. The CDR3 DNA is TGTGCCTGGAGTAGGGCGGGGAGCTCTGGAAACACCATATATTTT.

This clone was detected a few times. The chain recombines TRBV9 with TRBJ2-7; D is possibly TRBD2 (6 bases). The V and J ends lost 4 bases and 1 base respectively, with 9 bases between them. The CDR3 has 13 residues. In germline, CDR1 is SGDLS, CDR2 YYNGEE. CDR3: CASSREISYEQYF. CDR3 nucleotides: TGTGCCAGCAGCCGGGAGATTTCCTACGAGCAGTACTTC.

The CDR3 spells CASTLLGDRGPGANVLTF. CDR3 nucleotides: TGTGCCAGCACCCTACTCGGGGACAGGGGGCCTGGGGCCAACGTCCTGACTTTC. V is TRBV27 and J is TRBJ2-6, with TRBD1 matching 12 bases. The J segment lost 2 bases and the V segment lost 7 bases, leaving 9 bases of the junction unmatched. Germline-derived CDR1 and CDR2 are MNHEY and SMNVEV (reference sequence). The CDR3 length is 18 residues. Together with reference TRBV27 and TRBJ2-6, the CDR3 gives the full variable domain: EAQVTQNPRYLITVTGKKLTVTCSQNMNHEYMSWYRQDPGLGLRQIYYSMNVEVTDKGDVPEGYKVSRKEKRNFPLILESPSPNQTSLYFCASTLLGDRGPGANVLTFGAGSRLTVL.

This sequence joins TRBV18 and TRBJ1-6; tentative D call: TRBD1 (5 bases). The V end lost 2 bases, the J end lost 5 bases, and 13 bases lay between the germline ends. This CDR3 contains 16 residues. Germline V gene sequence: CDR1 KGHSH, CDR2 LQKENI. The CDR3 loop is CASSPGSGLNNSPLHF. The CDR3 nucleotides read TGTGCCAGCTCACCAGGGTCGGGACTCAATAATTCACCCCTCCACTTT.

The chain links TRBV28 to TRBJ2-7; D is unresolved. This CDR3 region has 15 residues. Trimming removed 3 bases at V and 7 bases at J, with 19 bases between. Germline-derived CDR1 and CDR2 are MDHEN and SYDVKM. For the CDR3, the DNA is TGTGCCAGCAGTTTGATGCAACCCAGTACTGGGGAGCAGTACTTC. This gives the protein CASSLMQPSTGEQYF.

V and J are TRBV18 and TRBJ2-7, with unresolved D. The CDR3 extends over 11 amino acids. V was trimmed by 6 bases and J by 3 bases, leaving 6 bases between them. Per the germline V gene, CDR1 is KGHSH and CDR2 is LQKENI. The CDR3 protein is CASSAGYEQYF. DNA for the CDR3: TGTGCCAGCTCCGCCGGCTACGAGCAGTACTTC.

CDR3 coding DNA: TGCGCCAGCAGCAAGGACAGCGCAAGGAATGAGCAGTTCTTC. This translates into CASSKDSARNEQFF. The chain uses TRBV10-2 and TRBJ2-1, with TRBD1 as a possible D gene (6 bases). The germline CDR1 and CDR2 sequences are WSHSY and SAAADI. The CDR3 contains 14 residues. V lost 6 bases, J lost 7 bases, and 16 bases lay in between.

The chain combines TRBV7-9 with TRBJ2-3; 11 bases fit TRBD2. Germline CDR1 reads SEHNR; CDR2 reads FQNEAQ (reference sequence). Trimming took 10 bases from V and 0 from J; bases not matched to a gene: 18. This CDR3 region has 19 residues. CDR3 coding DNA: TGTGCCATTCTTCCGGCGGGGCTAGCGGGAGGACCTAGCACAGATACGCAGTATTTT. Its protein product is CAILPAGLAGGPSTDTQYF.

V is TRBV11-2 and J is TRBJ2-5, with TRBD2 as a possible D gene (5 bases). CDR1 SGHAT and CDR2 FQNNGV come from the germline V gene. CDR3 length equals 16 residues. V was clipped by 4 bases and J by 4 bases, with 19 bases between them. The CDR3 loop is CASSSGRRAGIETQYF. In DNA form, the CDR3 reads TGTGCCAGCAGCTCCGGCAGGCGGGCCGGAATAGAGACCCAGTACTTC.

This clone was seen just once. The sample carries other DNA sequences with the same CDR3. The genes are TRBV6-6 and TRBJ1-2, with TRBD1 identical over 8 bases. There are 15 residues in the CDR3. Germline CDR1 MNHNY, CDR2 SVGAGI (reference sequence). The trim removed 0 bases at V and 2 bases at J, leaving 2 bases unmatched. The CDR3 bases are TGTGCCAGCAGTTACTCGGGGACAGGAAACTATGGCTACACCTTC. Translated, it gives CASSYSGTGNYGYTF.